This T cell receptor (beta chain) appears in the sequencing data of a study of blood T cell repertoires in COVID-19. As for the study in general: Italy, Spain and the United States were the sources of the convalescent and acute COVID-19 samples. The analysed material was cDNA or gDNA that came from T cells, B-cell-depleted T cells, or PBMCs.

The CDR3 contains 15 residues. The junction had 2 bases not matched to a gene; V was cut back by 2 bases and J by 1 base. CDR1 and CDR2 from the germline V gene are SGHRS and YFSETQ. This clone was observed at least ten times. In the study's own analysis: Researchers report that nucleated cell counts were estimated from reference gene primer amplification. Data came from immunoSEQ multiplex PCR; TCRdb stores just in-frame clones and leaves some out. V, J and clone size were drawn from that table, and D and trimming were deduced from the DNA. The data hold about 240,000 clones, with about 80% observed a single time.

This clonotype originated in a woman aged 80 or older with acute or convalescent COVID-19. This chain joins TRBV5-1 and TRBJ2-3; TRBD2 matches at 9 bases. Input material: peripheral blood. The CDR3 here is CASSFRTSGTDTQYF. The DNA for the CDR3 is TGCGCCAGCAGCTTCAGGACTAGCGGCACAGATACGCAGTATTTT.